The clone carrying this TCR beta chain showed up just once. Its specificity is unknown. The sample is drawn from a study of cytomegalovirus exposure and HLA in healthy donors. Study-wide findings and caveats: Researchers counted 164 TCR beta chains as cytomegalovirus-associated. For most subjects, TCR beta sequences were reported to predict HLA-A and HLA-B alleles with accuracy.

With V trimmed by 0 bases and J by 5 bases, 4 bases remained unmatched. Germline loops: CDR1 SGHKS, CDR2 YYEKEE (reference sequence). The CDR3 has 15 amino acids. In the PCR, 60 Vbeta and 13 Jbeta primers were used. Assay used: immunoSEQ multiplex PCR; TCRdb lists only in-frame clones, some missing. The sample carries under 150,000 clones, more than 80% recorded once. Sequenced input: PBMCs. This TCR was recovered from a woman aged 40 to 49 in good health and CMV-seropositive. The rearrangement links TRBV5-5 to TRBJ2-3, with 9 bases fitting TRBD2. The CDR3 reads CASSLEAGGRDTQYF. The DNA for the CDR3 is TGTGCCAGCAGCTTGGAAGCGGGGGGCAGAGATACGCAGTATTTT.